These 27 T cell receptor beta chains share one sample of origin, sequenced in a study of response to subunit inactivated influenza vaccine (dated by TCRdb to the late 2010s). The library was prepared using RT-PCR. The reads were generated on an Illumina HiSeq 2500. TCRdb reprocessing: public reads trimmed at Q25 with fastp, clones called with MiXCR, in-frame beta chains kept. Each record represents a unique CDR3 protein, reported with the most common genes and DNA among its rows. The sample records about 190,000 distinct CDR3 sequences, approximately 15% of which are singletons. The ten largest clones add up to approximately 27% of the sample. Sequences were derived from CD8+ T cells sorted from PBMCs, sampled more than 4 days after vaccination. These receptor sequences come from a man in his fifties who received an inactivated influenza vaccine. Donor details come from another sample of the same person, matched by shared clones.

The chain has TRBV11-1 and TRBJ2-1; TRBD2 matches at 7 bases. Per the germline V gene, CDR1 is SGHAT and CDR2 is FQDESV (reference sequence). The V gene end was trimmed by 2 bases and the J gene end by 0 bases; junction bases not matched to a gene: 4. This CDR3 has 16 amino acids. CDR3 amino acids: CASSLQRELSYNEQFF. The CDR3 nucleotides read TGTGCCAGCAGCTTACAGCGGGAACTCTCCTACAATGAGCAGTTCTTC.

The rearrangement links TRBV7-2 to TRBJ2-5; D possibly corresponds to TRBD2 (6 bases). The CDR3 covers 15 residues. Germline CDR1 and CDR2: SGHTA and FQGNSA. Trimming left V 1 base short and J 5 bases short, with 14 bases between. CDR3 protein: CASSLDRGGAETQYF. The CDR3 nucleotides are TGTGCCAGCAGCTTAGATCGGGGCGGGGCGGAGACCCAGTACTTC.

The V and J genes are TRBV11-1 and TRBJ2-5; 10 bases align to TRBD2. The CDR3 has 18 amino acids. The junction had 16 bases not matched to a gene; V was cut back by 5 bases and J by 4 bases. Germline CDR1 SGHAT, CDR2 FQDESV (reference sequence). The CDR3 region has the DNA TGTGCCAGCAGCCCCCCCCCGGGACTAGCGAACCACCCAGAGACCCAGTACTTC. It codes for CASSPPPGLANHPETQYF. The entire variable domain, with the rest obtained from reference TRBV11-1 and TRBJ2-5, is as follows: EAEVAQSPRYKITEKSQAVAFWCDPISGHATLYWYRQILGQGPELLVQFQDESVVDDSQLPKDRFSAERLKGVDSTLKIQPAELGDSAMYLCASSPPPGLANHPETQYFGPGTRLLVL.

This clonotype was observed a few times. V and J are TRBV28 and TRBJ2-7; the D gene is possibly TRBD2 (5 bases). CDR1 and CDR2 from the germline V gene are MDHEN and SYDVKM. This CDR3 contains 18 residues. Trimming left V 2 bases short and J 0 bases short, with 20 bases between. CDR3 nucleotides: TGTGCCAGCAGTTTACGAGGGCGGTGGGCGGAGAGCTCCTACGAGCAGTACTTC. It encodes CASSLRGRWAESSYEQYF.

This clonotype has a handful of counts. This chain joins TRBV7-3 and TRBJ2-2; no definite D call. CDR3 length: 15 amino acids. V lost 3 bases and J 1 base, leaving 9 bases between the germline ends. Germline V gene sequence: CDR1 SGHTA, CDR2 FQGTGA. The CDR3: CASSFNVGNTGELFF. The CDR3 nucleotides are TGTGCCAGCAGCTTCAATGTGGGGAACACCGGGGAGCTGTTTTTT. Full variable domain (missing parts from reference TRBV7-3 and TRBJ2-2): GAGVSQTPSNKVTEKGKYVELRCDPISGHTALYWYRQSLGQGPEFLIYFQGTGAADDSGLPNDRFFAVRPEGSVSTLKIQRTERGDSAVYLCASSFNVGNTGELFFGEGSRLTVL.

This clonotype was counted between two and nine times. CDR3 sequence: CASSFVAVGELFF. CDR3 coding DNA: TGTGCCAGCAGTTTCGTAGCGGTCGGGGAGCTGTTTTTT. V usage is TRBV12-3 or TRBV12-4 and J usage is TRBJ2-2, with a weak D call TRBD2 (6 bases). This CDR3 spans 13 amino acids. V shed 3 bases and J shed 7 bases, with 9 bases lying between them.

The genes are TRBV4-3 and TRBJ2-7; 9 bases map to TRBD2. V shed 4 bases, J shed 2 bases, and the junction held 6 bases outside the gene matches. Germline V CDR1 and CDR2: LGHNA, YSLEER. The CDR3 is 15 residues long. The DNA for the CDR3 is TGCGCCAGCAGCCTTAGCGGGGGCGCACCCTACGAGCAGTACTTC. Amino acids: CASSLSGGAPYEQYF.

This clonotype has a single count. The chain links TRBV7-9 to TRBJ2-7; D is uncertain. V lost 4 bases and J 0 bases, leaving 13 bases between the germline ends. The CDR3 extends over 15 amino acids. The germline V gene has CDR1 SEHNR and CDR2 FQNEAQ (reference sequence). CDR3 sequence: CASSSDRTASYEQYF. The CDR3 region has the DNA TGTGCCAGCAGCTCGGATAGGACGGCCTCCTACGAGCAGTACTTC.

The chain joins TRBV7-9 to TRBJ2-7; 9 bases fit TRBD2. Germline assignment: CDR1 SEHNR and CDR2 FQNEAQ (reference sequence). The CDR3 sequence is 14 residues long. V gave up 3 bases and J gave up 6 bases; unmatched junction bases: 6. The CDR3 spells CASSFGGRAAEQYF. CDR3 coding DNA: TGTGCCAGCAGCTTTGGCGGGAGGGCCGCCGAGCAGTACTTC.

This clonotype was seen only a few times. CDR3 in amino acids: CASRDSVINTEAFF. In nucleotides, the CDR3 is TGTGCCAGCAGAGACAGCGTGATAAACACTGAAGCTTTCTTT. The V gene is TRBV28, the J gene TRBJ1-1; possible D gene TRBD1, 5 bases. Per germline, CDR1 MDHEN and CDR2 SYDVKM. The CDR3 has 14 amino acids. Trimming took 6 bases from V and 2 from J, leaving 13 bases between them.

This chain connects TRBV7-9 to TRBJ2-1, with 7 positions matching TRBD2. The CDR3 has 15 residues. Germline assignment: CDR1 SEHNR and CDR2 FQNEAQ (reference sequence). V gave up 3 bases and J gave up 3 bases; unmatched junction bases: 5. CDR3 nucleotides: TGTGCCAGCAGCTTTATAAGCGGGAACTACAATGAGCAGTTCTTC. Its translation is CASSFISGNYNEQFF.

The chain is built from TRBV10-3 and TRBJ2-1, with 7 bases lining up with TRBD2. Germline CDR1 ENHRY, CDR2 SYGVKD. V trimming: 2 bases; J trimming: 4 bases; junction bases outside the gene matches: 5. This CDR3 region has 15 residues. In DNA, the CDR3 is TGTGCCATCAGTGAGAGGGGAGGGCAGTACAATGAGCAGTTCTTC. Amino acid sequence: CAISERGGQYNEQFF.

This clonotype was seen at least ten times. This CDR3 is CASSLPQAVSYEQYF. In nucleotides, the CDR3 is TGTGCCAGCAGCTTACCTCAGGCAGTCTCCTACGAGCAGTACTTC. V gene TRBV7-9 combines with J gene TRBJ2-7; D not resolved. Trimming cost V 2 bases and J 0 bases, with 11 bases left between them. Germline lookup yields CDR1 SEHNR and CDR2 FQNEAQ (reference sequence). The CDR3 consists of 15 residues.

This clonotype was seen at least ten times. The chain recombines TRBV5-6 with TRBJ2-1, with D tentatively TRBD2 (5 bases). V was cut by 2 bases and J by 10 bases, with 10 bases left in between. Germline CDR1 is SGHDT and CDR2 is YYEEEE. CDR3 length equals 12 residues. CDR3 bases: TGTGCCAGCAGCTTAGGACTCAGGGAGCAGTTCTTC. Translation gives CASSLGLREQFF.

The sample holds a few counts of this clonotype. The chain couples TRBV5-1 to TRBJ1-4; no reliable D call. Trimming took off 4 bases at V and 3 bases at J, with 10 bases between the two ends. Per germline, CDR1 SGHRS and CDR2 YFSETQ. The CDR3 runs to 14 residues. DNA of the CDR3: TGCGCCAGCAGCAAAACAAATCCTAATGAAAAACTGTTTTTT. Its protein is CASSKTNPNEKLFF. The full variable domain, its missing parts supplied by reference TRBV5-1 and TRBJ1-4, is KAGVTQTPRYLIKTRGQQVTLSCSPISGHRSVSWYQQTPGQGLQFLFEYFSETQRNKGNFPGRFSGRQFSNSRSEMNVSTLELGDSALYLCASSKTNPNEKLFFGSGTQLSVL.

This clonotype was detected a few times. The chain links TRBV11-2 to TRBJ2-7, with TRBD1 as a possible D gene (6 bases). CDR3 size: 15 residues. Between the trimmed V and J ends, which lost 1 base and 2 bases, there was a span of 12 bases. Germline CDR1 SGHAT, CDR2 FQNNGV. Here the CDR3 reads CASSLAWNRAYEQYF. In DNA, the CDR3 is TGTGCCAGCAGCTTAGCGTGGAACAGGGCCTACGAGCAGTACTTC.

The gene calls are TRBV6-5 and TRBJ2-1, with D possibly matching TRBD1 (5 bases). CDR3 length: 14 residues. V lost 2 bases to trimming and J lost 9 bases, with 14 bases between them. In germline, CDR1 is MNHEY, CDR2 SVGAGI. The CDR3 DNA reads TGTGCCAGCAGTTACGTGAGCCAGGGTGTTGAGCAGTTCTTC. This encodes CASSYVSQGVEQFF.

The J gene is TRBJ2-1, the V gene TRBV12-3 or TRBV12-4, with D maybe TRBD2 (6 bases). CDR3 length: 17 amino acids. Trimming pared 1 base from V and 10 bases from J, leaving 23 bases between. The CDR3 DNA follows: TGTGCCAGCAGTTTAGGGGCCGGGACTGCCGATGATCTGGAGCAGTTCTTC. Its translation: CASSLGAGTADDLEQFF.

This clonotype showed up just a few times. The rearrangement joins TRBV6-2 or TRBV6-3 to TRBJ2-7, with 7 bases that match TRBD2. This CDR3 has 15 amino acids. Germline V gene lookup returns CDR1 MNHEY and CDR2 SVGEGT. The ends lost 0 bases at V and 5 bases at J; junction bases unmatched: 7. CDR3 DNA sequence: TGTGCCAGCAGTTACTCGATCTCCGGACTAGACGAGCAGTACTTC. This translates into CASSYSISGLDEQYF.

This clonotype was observed a few times. The chain recombines TRBV19 with TRBJ1-5; the D is unclear. V gave up 1 base and J gave up 2 bases, with 6 bases separating them. The germline V gene encodes CDR1 LNHDA and CDR2 SQIVND (reference sequence). This CDR3 comprises 14 residues. CDR3 residues: CASSIVRGNQPQHF. For the CDR3, the DNA is TGTGCCAGTAGTATAGTCCGAGGCAATCAGCCCCAGCATTTT.

The sample holds many counts of this clonotype. The rearrangement links TRBV12-3 or TRBV12-4 to TRBJ2-5; D is unresolved. V gave up 3 bases and J gave up 2 bases, with 7 bases separating them. CDR3 length: 13 amino acids. As DNA, the CDR3 is TGTGCCAGCAGTTTCTACCAACAAGAGACCCAGTACTTC. Its translation is CASSFYQQETQYF.

This clonotype has more than one count but fewer than ten. This chain links TRBV18 with TRBJ1-5, with TRBD1 matching over 10 bases. This CDR3 region has 18 residues. Germline loops: CDR1 KGHSH, CDR2 LQKENI. Trimming took 4 bases from V and 0 from J; bases not matched to a gene: 9. The CDR3 sequence is CASSRGQGLGYSNQPQHF. The CDR3 DNA follows: TGTGCCAGCTCACGGGGACAGGGGCTGGGGTATAGCAATCAGCCCCAGCATTTT.

The chain uses TRBV6-5 and TRBJ2-3; D is unclear. The CDR3 totals 14 residues. The ends were cut back, 1 base at V and 2 bases at J, with 7 bases in the middle. The V gene's germline CDR1 is MNHEY and CDR2 SVGAGI. The CDR3 nucleotides read TGTGCCAGCAGTTACTACGCCCCCACAGATACGCAGTATTTT. It codes for CASSYYAPTDTQYF.

This clonotype was detected a few times. The genes are TRBV12-3 or TRBV12-4 and TRBJ2-3; 16 bases fit TRBD2. Unmatched junction bases numbered 7, after V lost 5 bases and J lost 8 bases. The CDR3 has 16 amino acids. CDR3 sequence (DNA): TGTGCCAGCAGTCTGGGACTAGCGGGGGGGCGCGGTACGCAGTATTTT. As protein: CASSLGLAGGRGTQYF.

The chain joins TRBV19 to TRBJ2-5; 10 nucleotides line up with TRBD1. Trimming cost V 6 bases and J 2 bases; bases outside gene matches: 9. Per germline, CDR1 LNHDA and CDR2 SQIVND (reference sequence). The CDR3 totals 16 residues. The CDR3 region has the DNA TGTGCCAGTAGCCCTCCGGGACAGGGGCTACAAGAGACCCAGTACTTC. Encoded protein: CASSPPGQGLQETQYF.

This clonotype has more than one count but fewer than ten. The CDR3 spells CSVDPTPNEQFF. The CDR3 DNA follows: TGCAGCGTTGACCCGACCCCCAATGAGCAGTTCTTC. The chain combines TRBV29-1 with TRBJ2-1; D unclear. V dropped 3 bases and J dropped 6 bases, with 9 bases sitting between them. The V gene's germline CDR1 is SQVTM and CDR2 ANQGSEA. The CDR3 contains 12 residues.

This rearrangement joins TRBV28 to TRBJ2-7, with TRBD2 matching 8 bases. V shed 3 bases and J 0 bases; nucleotides not matched to a gene: 7. This CDR3 has 16 residues. Germline CDR1 MDHEN, CDR2 SYDVKM. The CDR3 DNA reads TGTGCCAGCAGTTTTCGCCTAGCGGGTAGCTCCTACGAGCAGTACTTC. It translates to CASSFRLAGSSYEQYF.